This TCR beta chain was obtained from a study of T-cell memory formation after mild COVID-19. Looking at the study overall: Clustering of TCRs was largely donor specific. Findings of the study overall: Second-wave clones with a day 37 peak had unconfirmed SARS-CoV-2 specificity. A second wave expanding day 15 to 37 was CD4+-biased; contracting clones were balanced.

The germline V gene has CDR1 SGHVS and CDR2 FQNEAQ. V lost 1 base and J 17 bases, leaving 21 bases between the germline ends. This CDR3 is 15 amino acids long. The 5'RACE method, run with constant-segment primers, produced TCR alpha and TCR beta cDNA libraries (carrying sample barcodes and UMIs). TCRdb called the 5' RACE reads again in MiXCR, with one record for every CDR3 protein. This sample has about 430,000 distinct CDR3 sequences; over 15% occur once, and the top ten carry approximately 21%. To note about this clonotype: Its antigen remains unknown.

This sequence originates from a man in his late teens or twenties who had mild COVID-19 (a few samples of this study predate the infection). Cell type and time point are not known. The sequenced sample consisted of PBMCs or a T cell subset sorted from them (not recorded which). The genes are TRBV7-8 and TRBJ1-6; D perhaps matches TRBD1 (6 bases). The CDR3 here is CASSLGTGGGGAIHF. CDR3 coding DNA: TGTGCCAGCAGCTTAGGAACCGGCGGCGGGGGGGCCATCCACTTT.